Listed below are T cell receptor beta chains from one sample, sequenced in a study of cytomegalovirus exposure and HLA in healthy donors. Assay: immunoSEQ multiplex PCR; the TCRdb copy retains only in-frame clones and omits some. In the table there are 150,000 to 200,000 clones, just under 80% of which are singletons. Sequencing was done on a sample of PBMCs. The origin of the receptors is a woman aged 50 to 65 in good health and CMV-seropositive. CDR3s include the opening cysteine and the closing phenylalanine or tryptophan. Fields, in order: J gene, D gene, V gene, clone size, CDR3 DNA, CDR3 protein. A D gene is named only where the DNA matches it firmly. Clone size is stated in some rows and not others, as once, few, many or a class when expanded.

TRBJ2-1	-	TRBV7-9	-	TGTGCCAGCAGCTTAATGCCTAGCGCCGGCGGTGAGCAGTTCTTC	CASSLMPSAGGEQFF
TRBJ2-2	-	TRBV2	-	TGTGCCAGCAGTGATCAACAGTTGAACACCGGGGAGCTGTTTTTT	CASSDQQLNTGELFF
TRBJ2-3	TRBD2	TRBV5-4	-	TGTGCCAGCAGCCCAGGGACTAGCGGGGGACTTAGCACAGATACGCAGTATTTT	CASSPGTSGGLSTDTQYF
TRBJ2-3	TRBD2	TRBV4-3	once	TGCGCCAGCAGCCACGGACTAGCGGGGGGTACGAATACGCAGTATTTT	CASSHGLAGGTNTQYF
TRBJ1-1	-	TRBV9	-	TGTGCCAGCAGCGTAGCTGGACACCCGAACACTGAAGCTTTCTTT	CASSVAGHPNTEAFF
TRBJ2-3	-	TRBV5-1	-	TGCGCCAGCAGGCGGGACCAAGATACGCAGTATTTT	CASRRDQDTQYF
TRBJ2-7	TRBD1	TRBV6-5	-	TGTGCCAGCAGTATTGGACAGGGTTACGAGCAGTACTTC	CASSIGQGYEQYF
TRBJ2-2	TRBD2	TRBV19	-	TGTGCCAGTACCCCGGGGGGTACCACCGGGGAGCTGTTTTTT	CASTPGGTTGELFF
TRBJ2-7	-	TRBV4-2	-	TGTGCCAGCAGCCATAGCTACGAGCAGTACTTC	CASSHSYEQYF
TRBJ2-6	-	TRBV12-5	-	TGTGCTAGTGGCCCCGGGAACTCTGGGGCCAACGTCCTGACTTTC	CASGPGNSGANVLTF
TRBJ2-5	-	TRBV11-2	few	TGTGCCAGCAGCAATGGACTTGATTCTTACTTC	CASSNGLDSYF
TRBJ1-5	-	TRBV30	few	TGTGCCTGGAGTGTAAGGGGCAGTAGCAATCAGCCCCAGCATTTT	CAWSVRGSSNQPQHF
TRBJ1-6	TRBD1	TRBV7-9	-	TGTGCCAGCAGCCACCGGGACAGGGTATATTCACCCCTCCACTTT	CASSHRDRVYSPLHF
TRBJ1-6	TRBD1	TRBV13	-	TGTGCCAGCAGCCAGGGGATGACAGGGGGTAATTCACCCCTCCACTTT	CASSQGMTGGNSPLHF
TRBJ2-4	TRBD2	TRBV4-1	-	TGCGCCAGCAGCCAAGAACGGCTAGCGGGGGGGCGACTAGCCAAAAACATTCAGTACTTC	CASSQERLAGGRLAKNIQYF
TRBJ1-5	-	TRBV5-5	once	TGTGCCAGCAGCTTATTTATAGGGGATCAGCCCCAGCATTTT	CASSLFIGDQPQHF
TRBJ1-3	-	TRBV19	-	TGTGCCAGTAGTATCAGGGTCTCTGGAAACACCATATATTTT	CASSIRVSGNTIYF
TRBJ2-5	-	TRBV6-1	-	TGTGCCAGCAGTGAAACGCAGGGTCGAGGAGAGACCCAGTACTTC	CASSETQGRGETQYF
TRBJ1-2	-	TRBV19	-	TGTGCCAGTAGTATAACCCGACAGGATGGCTACACCTTC	CASSITRQDGYTF
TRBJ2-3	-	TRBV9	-	TGTGCCAGCAGCGCGCCAGGTAGCACAGATACGCAGTATTTT	CASSAPGSTDTQYF
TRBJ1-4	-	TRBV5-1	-	TGCGCCAGCAGCACGACAGGCTCTGCAACTAATGAAAAACTGTTTTTT	CASSTTGSATNEKLFF
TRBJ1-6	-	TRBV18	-	TGTGCCAGCTCACCAAAAGAGGATTCACCCCTCCACTTT	CASSPKEDSPLHF
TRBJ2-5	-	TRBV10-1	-	TGCGCCAGCAGTGAGGCGGACTTTCAAGAGACCCAGTACTTC	CASSEADFQETQYF
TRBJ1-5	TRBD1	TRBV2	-	TGTGCCAGCAGTTCGGACAGGGGAGACAATCAGCCCCAGCATTTT	CASSSDRGDNQPQHF
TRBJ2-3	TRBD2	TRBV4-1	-	TGCGCCAGCAGCCAAGGGTCCCGGGGGGGAACAGATACGCAGTATTTT	CASSQGSRGGTDTQYF
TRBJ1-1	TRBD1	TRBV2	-	TGTGCCAGCAGACCGGACAGGGGGTTAACTGAAGCTTTCTTT	CASRPDRGLTEAFF
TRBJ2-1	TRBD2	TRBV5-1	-	TGCGCCAGCAGCTTGAGGGCGGGGGGCTACAATGAGCAGTTCTTC	CASSLRAGGYNEQFF
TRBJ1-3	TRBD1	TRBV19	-	TGTGCCAGTACCCAAGACAGGGCCTCTGGAAACACCATATATTTT	CASTQDRASGNTIYF
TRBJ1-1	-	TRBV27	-	TGTGCCAGCAGTTTATCACTCCAGGGTGAAGCTTTCTTT	CASSLSLQGEAFF
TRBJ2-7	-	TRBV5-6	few	TGTGCCAGCAGCCCAGGTAAGCTCCTCTACGAGCAGTACTTC	CASSPGKLLYEQYF
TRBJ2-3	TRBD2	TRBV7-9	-	TGTGCCAGCAGCTTAGGTGGCGGGGGGCCGGGAGATACGCAGTATTTT	CASSLGGGGPGDTQYF
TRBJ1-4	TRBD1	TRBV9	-	TGTGCCAGCAGCGCCGACAGGGGGCTCGGGCGGGGTGAAAAACTGTTTTTT	CASSADRGLGRGEKLFF
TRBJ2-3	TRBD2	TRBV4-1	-	TGCGCCAGCAGCCTCTACGGGACTAGCGGGGCCACAGATACGCAGTATTTT	CASSLYGTSGATDTQYF